This T cell receptor beta chain was identified during a study of T cells in Graves' hyperthyroidism and ophthalmopathy. From RNA transcripts, TCR beta CDR3 regions were amplified. HTBI primers were used for first-round RT-PCR of the TCR CDR3. TCRdb used MiXCR to reprocess the multiplex PCR reads, holding one entry per CDR3 protein. The data contain a few hundred thousand distinct CDR3 sequences, approximately 15% of them singletons. In its sample, this clonotype was seen many times. Its antigen is still unknown. The CDR3 extends over 13 amino acids. From germline, CDR1 is SGHTA and CDR2 FQGNSA. V lost 10 bases and J lost 2, with 14 bases in between. General observations from the study: Ophthalmopathy was told apart from stable hyperthyroidism by a 13 V-J model. The majority of expanded thyroid clonotypes above 0.001 also appeared in blood.

The specimen was blood. This clonotype originated in a woman aged 18-29 years with Graves' hyperthyroidism. This rearrangement joins TRBV7-2 to TRBJ2-5, with D perhaps matching TRBD2 (5 bases). CDR3 protein: CATGVSRQETQYF. In nucleotides, the CDR3 is TGTGCCACCGGGGTTAGCAGACAAGAGACCCAGTACTTC. Full variable domain (remainder filled in from reference TRBV7-2 and TRBJ2-5): GAGVSQSPSNKVTEKGKDVELRCDPISGHTALYWYRQSLGQGLEFLIYFQGNSAPDKSGLPSDRFSAERTGGSVSTLTIQRTQQEDSAVYLCATGVSRQETQYFGPGTRLLVL.